The sequence of this T cell receptor (beta chain) was determined in a study of radiation and T cells in renal cell carcinoma. This CDR3 contains 13 residues. The V gene's germline CDR1 is SGHRS and CDR2 YFSETQ. V lost 4 bases and J lost 2, with 9 bases in between. Documented time point: blood 2 weeks post-SBRT. Indicated treatment: 15 Gy SBRT to primary tumor, nephrectomy 4 weeks later. Blood was sampled at baseline, 2 weeks and 4 weeks after SBRT. Repertoires were generated with immunoSEQ multiplex PCR, while TCRdb's copy carries only in-frame clones and drops some. The repertoire includes some 120,000 clones, around 85% of them detected once, and 5.8% sits in the top ten.

The clonotype was recovered from a man between 45 and 60 years old with renal cell carcinoma. This chain uses TRBV5-1 with TRBJ1-2; D is perhaps TRBD1 (6 bases). Sample: blood, taken from a patient whose treatment included radiotherapy and nephrectomy. The CDR3 region is CASSADRNYGYTF. CDR3 nucleotide sequence: TGCGCCAGCAGCGCGGACAGAAACTATGGCTACACCTTC. The entire variable domain, with the rest obtained from reference TRBV5-1 and TRBJ1-2, is as follows: KAGVTQTPRYLIKTRGQQVTLSCSPISGHRSVSWYQQTPGQGLQFLFEYFSETQRNKGNFPGRFSGRQFSNSRSEMNVSTLELGDSALYLCASSADRNYGYTFGSGTRLTVV.